This T cell receptor (beta chain) appears in the sequencing data of a study of cytomegalovirus exposure and HLA in healthy donors. Data came from immunoSEQ multiplex PCR; TCRdb stores just in-frame clones and leaves some out. The top ten hold 5.5% to 7% of the sample, which has 200,000 to 250,000 clones, approximately 87% seen once. The V end lost 5 bases, the J end lost 1 base, and 14 bases lay between the germline ends. CDR3 length equals 15 residues. From germline, CDR1 is MNHEY and CDR2 SMNVEV (reference sequence). Overall study findings and caveats: Reports showed the classifier diagnosing cytomegalovirus status with high specificity and sensitivity. The dataset shows that most TCR sequences were rare, while some public TCRs occurred in many donors. Under in vitro conditions, a few CMV-associated chains were confirmed as specific for CMV antigens.

To note about this clone: As yet, its antigen is unknown.

The chain carries TRBV27 and TRBJ1-1; a possible D gene is TRBD1 (6 bases). The sample consisted of PBMCs. The receptor was derived from a woman aged 18-30 years in good health and CMV-seronegative. The CDR3 reads CASSLPTGPNTEAFF. CDR3 bases: TGTGCCAGCAGTCTCCCGACAGGCCCGAACACTGAAGCTTTCTTT.